This T cell receptor beta chain was sequenced during a study of cytomegalovirus exposure and HLA in healthy donors. Repertoires were generated with immunoSEQ multiplex PCR, while TCRdb's copy carries only in-frame clones and drops some. This table has a few hundred thousand clones, 86% appearing once. In regard to this clone: Its specificity is not known.

V lost 3 bases and J lost 2, with 11 bases in between. The germline V gene has CDR1 SGHRS and CDR2 YFSETQ. This CDR3 region has 14 residues. General study findings and limits: Researchers reported that a few CMV-associated chains were confirmed in vitro as CMV antigen-specific.

The chain carries TRBV5-1 and TRBJ1-2; TRBD1 is a possible D gene (5 bases). This clonotype originated in a woman between 18 and 29 years old in good health and CMV-seronegative. What was sequenced was PBMCs. For the CDR3, the DNA is TGCGCCAGCAGCTACTCACGACAGAACTATGGCTACACCTTC. Protein product: CASSYSRQNYGYTF.